The 2 T cell receptor beta chains below all came from one sample that was sequenced in a study of blood T cell repertoires in COVID-19. TCRdb keeps only in-frame clones here, not all; method: immunoSEQ multiplex PCR. The data show 250,000 to 400,000 clones, around 89% seen once. Sequencing input: peripheral blood. The receptor source for this set is a woman in her 30s with COVID-19, enrolled during active disease.

V is TRBV15 and J is TRBJ2-1; 9 bases align to TRBD1. Germline CDR1 and CDR2: LNHNV and YYDKDF (reference sequence). This CDR3 is 17 amino acids long. J gave up 8 bases and V 0 bases, and 11 bases lay outside the gene matches. The CDR3 loop reads CATSREPPGQGLDEQFF. The CDR3 DNA sequence: TGTGCCACCAGCAGAGAGCCTCCGGGACAGGGACTTGATGAGCAGTTCTTC.

The chain recombines TRBV24-1 with TRBJ1-5; D uncertain. Germline CDR1 reads KGHDR; CDR2 reads SFDVKD. Trimming removed 3 bases at V and 1 base at J, with 9 bases between. The CDR3 totals 15 residues. CDR3 in DNA: TGTGCCACCAGTGATACTCGGGAGAGCAATCAGCCCCAGCATTTT. Encoded protein: CATSDTRESNQPQHF.